This T cell receptor beta chain emerged from a study of OX40 agonist ivuxolimab in advanced cancers. Study overall: An anti-OX40 (CD134) antibody with agonistic activity, ivuxolimab, was administered to patients. Anti-PD-1, anti-PD-L1 or anti-CTLA-4 therapy given earlier was allowed, and 30% to 45% had some.

Measured with immunoSEQ multiplex PCR; TCRdb has only the in-frame clones, and not every one. The repertoire holds approximately 91,000 clones, over 75% seen once, with approximately 0.29% in the top ten. Findings of the study overall: CD4+ and CD8+ blood T cells expanded clonally by week 6 at 0.1 to 3.0 mg/kg.

With respect to this clone: As yet, its antigen is unknown.

Blood samples were obtained at baseline, cycle 4 day 1, and cycle 7 day 1. V was pared by 4 bases and J by 0 bases, with 14 bases between. In germline, CDR1 is SGHRS, CDR2 YFSETQ. The CDR3 is 17 amino acids. The TCR was taken from an adult with an advanced solid tumor such as melanoma, head and neck, liver or kidney cancer. The rearrangement uses TRBV5-1 and TRBJ2-6; unclear D gene. The material sequenced was CD4+ or CD8+ T cells sorted from blood, taken in a trial of the OX40 agonist ivuxolimab. The CDR3 region is CASSPLGFSSGANVLTF. CDR3 DNA sequence: TGCGCCAGCAGCCCCCTGGGATTTAGCTCTGGGGCCAACGTCCTGACTTTC.